This T cell receptor beta chain was sequenced for a study of blood T cells in healthy people across ages. Notes on the study in general: Higher diversity, along with more naive CD4+ cells, distinguished long-lived donors from aged donors.

The second PCR ran about 6 to 12 cycles with a sample-barcoded 5' primer and J-beta primers. TCRdb independently ran MiXCR on the 5' RACE reads; one entry per CDR3 protein. This table holds 1.4 million or so distinct CDR3 sequences, 35% to 45% found once. As to this clonotype: As yet, its antigen is unknown.

The receptor was derived from a woman aged 18-29 years in good health. Sequenced: blood.

CDR3 bases: TGTGCCAGCAGCTTTTTCGCCCTACCTCAAGAGACCCAGTACTTC. This encodes CASSFFALPQETQYF. The J gene is TRBJ2-5, the V gene TRBV7-2; D unclear. The CDR3 covers 15 residues. Germline V gives CDR1 SGHTA, CDR2 FQGNSA. Between the trimmed V and J ends, which lost 3 bases and 2 bases, there was a span of 13 bases.